What follows are 12 T cell receptor beta chains derived from one specimen sequenced in a study of OX40 agonist ivuxolimab in advanced cancers. Profiled with immunoSEQ multiplex PCR; TCRdb holds only in-frame clones, not every one. The sample lists fewer than 70,000 clones, around 84% occurring once. The sequencing here drew on CD4+ or CD8+ T cells sorted from blood, taken in a trial of the OX40 agonist ivuxolimab. The receptors stem from an adult with an advanced solid tumor such as melanoma, head and neck, liver or kidney cancer.

The chain has TRBV19 and TRBJ1-2; D is unclear. The CDR3 is 14 residues long. Germline CDR1 LNHDA, CDR2 SQIVND (reference sequence). Trimming shortened V by 3 bases and J by 2 bases, and 10 bases separated the two germline ends. CDR3 in amino acids: CASSMVTPNYGYTF. The CDR3 nucleotides read TGTGCCAGTAGTATGGTTACACCAAACTATGGCTACACCTTC.

V is TRBV18 and J is TRBJ2-5; D ambiguous. CDR1 and CDR2 (germline): KGHSH, LQKENI. The CDR3 spans 13 residues. The V and J ends lost 5 bases and 5 bases respectively, with 12 bases between them. The chain's CDR3 is CASSDGATETQYF. Here the CDR3 DNA reads TGTGCCAGCTCAGACGGCGCCACGGAGACCCAGTACTTC.

The CDR3: CASSLGLLNTEAFF. DNA for the CDR3: TGTGCCAGCAGCTTGGGACTGCTGAACACTGAAGCTTTCTTT. This chain joins TRBV5-8 and TRBJ1-1, with D unclear. The V and J ends lost 0 bases and 0 bases respectively, with 6 bases between them. The CDR3 spans 14 residues. CDR1 SGHTS and CDR2 YDEGEE come from the germline V gene.

The rearrangement joins TRBV9 to TRBJ1-1, with 10 bases that match TRBD1. The CDR3 covers 16 residues. From germline, CDR1 is SGDLS and CDR2 YYNGEE. The trim removed 0 bases at V and 3 bases at J, leaving 5 bases unmatched. The CDR3 sequence: CASSVAPGQGDTEAFF. CDR3 nucleotide sequence: TGTGCCAGCAGCGTAGCCCCCGGACAGGGGGACACTGAAGCTTTCTTT.

The genes are TRBV7-3 and TRBJ2-7; D perhaps matches TRBD2 (6 bases). Germline assignment: CDR1 SGHTA and CDR2 FQGTGA. The ends were cut back, 3 bases at V and 3 bases at J, with 9 bases in the middle. CDR3 length: 13 residues. The CDR3 loop reads CASSLGGYYEQYF. The DNA of the CDR3 is TGTGCCAGCAGCTTGGGGGGTTACTACGAGCAGTACTTC.

This chain uses TRBV10-1 with TRBJ2-7; tentative D call: TRBD2 (5 bases). CDR1 and CDR2 from the germline V gene are WNHNN and SYGVQD (reference sequence). Trimming pared 3 bases from V and 2 bases from J, leaving 14 bases between. The CDR3 extends over 15 amino acids. CDR3 in amino acids: CASSDRGVKAYEQYF. In DNA form, the CDR3 reads TGCGCCAGCAGTGACCGGGGAGTAAAGGCCTACGAGCAGTACTTC.

The V and J genes are TRBV2 and TRBJ2-1; perhaps TRBD2 as D (5 bases). From germline, CDR1 is SNHLY and CDR2 FYNNEI. V was pared by 4 bases and J by 10 bases, with 17 bases between. The CDR3 length is 14 residues. The CDR3 sequence: CASSGGALGLEQFF. The DNA for the CDR3 is TGTGCCAGCAGTGGCGGAGCCCTCGGACTCGAGCAGTTCTTC.

The chain is built from TRBV7-2 and TRBJ2-7, with a tentative D call TRBD1 (6 bases). The CDR3 consists of 15 residues. V shed 6 bases and J shed 6 bases, with 21 bases lying between them. Germline V gene lookup returns CDR1 SGHTA and CDR2 FQGNSA. CDR3 sequence reads: CASSQAARGVGEQYF. In nucleotides, the CDR3 is TGTGCCAGCAGTCAGGCAGCCAGGGGAGTTGGCGAGCAGTACTTC.

The rearrangement joins TRBV6-4 to TRBJ1-2, with D uncertain. Germline assignment: CDR1 MRHNA and CDR2 SNTAGT. There are 17 residues in the CDR3. V shed 0 bases and J shed 8 bases, with 22 bases lying between them. The CDR3 here is CASSDSPLPGKAHGYTF. CDR3 bases: TGTGCCAGCAGTGACTCTCCTCTTCCGGGCAAGGCCCACGGCTACACCTTC.

The rearrangement uses TRBV7-3 and TRBJ2-7, with 9 bases lining up with TRBD1. Per germline, CDR1 SGHTA and CDR2 FQGTGA. V was clipped by 2 bases and J by 10 bases; unmatched bases: 6. This CDR3 is 13 amino acids long. The CDR3 DNA reads TGTGCCAGCAGCTTAGCGACAGGGGGAGGCCAGTACTTC. This sequence encodes CASSLATGGGQYF.

This sequence joins TRBV27 and TRBJ1-5; 8 nucleotides agree with TRBD1. The CDR3 extends over 17 amino acids. Germline CDR1 reads MNHEY; CDR2 reads SMNVEV (reference sequence). The trim removed 0 bases at V and 0 bases at J, leaving 4 bases unmatched. CDR3 DNA sequence: TGTGCCAGCAGTTTATCGAGGACAGGGATTAGCAATCAGCCCCAGCATTTT. Amino acid sequence: CASSLSRTGISNQPQHF.

V gene TRBV15 combines with J gene TRBJ2-1; 9 bases are shared with TRBD1. CDR3 length: 16 amino acids. Losses at the gene ends were 1 base for V and 9 bases for J; bases not matched to a gene: 10. The germline gives CDR1 LNHNV, CDR2 YYDKDF (reference sequence). The CDR3 here is CATSRARQGVEVEQFF. In nucleotides, the CDR3 is TGTGCCACCAGCAGAGCAAGACAGGGGGTCGAAGTTGAGCAGTTCTTC.